This TCR beta chain was obtained from a study of CXCR3-negative and CXCR3-positive naive CD8 T cells. Whole-study results and caveats: Whereas memory cells differed, naive CXCR3-negative and CXCR3-positive cells shared similar TRBV-TRBJ usage. Researchers report that CXCR3-positive naive cells carry more hydrophobic TRB CDR3s than CXCR3-negative naive cells. It was found that naive subsets had comparable surface CD5, and TCR strength was inferred from TRB CDR3 properties.

Germline V gene sequence: CDR1 MDHEN, CDR2 SYDVKM. The CDR3 totals 12 residues. Cells classed as naive CD8+ T cells were CD45RO-CCR7+CD27+CD95-. UMI-labeled 5' RACE yielded the TRB cDNA libraries. TCRdb reanalyzed the 5' RACE reads and collapses them to one entry per CDR3 protein, without DNA. The sample table includes over 100,000 distinct CDR3 sequences. Of note for this clonotype: No antigen is known for it.

Sequencing input: naive CXCR3- CD8+ T cells from blood. Subset indicated: CD45RO-CCR7+CD27+CD95- naive CD8+ T cells lacking CXCR3 (TNR3-). This receptor was taken from a human donor in good health. Some clones in this sample may be carry-over from other donors' samples. The chain couples TRBV28 to TRBJ2-1; the D call of TRBD1 rests on TCRdb alone, since no DNA is present to check it. The CDR3 loop reads CASTRGGLEQFF.